This note documents a single TCR beta chain sequence. This entry comes from a study of blood T cell repertoires in COVID-19. Study context: The United States, Italy and Spain provided the acute and convalescent COVID-19 samples. The cDNA or gDNA used as material had been derived from T cells, B-cell-depleted T cells, or PBMCs.

Original data processing: Researchers report that nucleated cell counts were estimated from reference gene primer amplification. Repertoires were generated with immunoSEQ multiplex PCR, while TCRdb's copy carries only in-frame clones and drops some. V and J calls and clone size are those listed in that table; D and trimming were worked out from the DNA. Seen here are roughly 60,000 clones, over 80% observed once, and the top ten hold around 9.6%. The germline gives CDR1 LNHNV, CDR2 YYDKDF (reference sequence). The CDR3 loop spans 15 amino acids. The ends were cut back, 0 bases at V and 1 base at J, with 9 bases in the middle. Seattle patient enrollment occurred during active infection, with longitudinal follow-up thereafter.

Sequencing was performed on peripheral blood. This chain joins TRBV15 and TRBJ1-1, with D uncertain. The clonotype was recovered from a man aged 25-45 years with COVID-19, enrolled during active disease. The CDR3 DNA reads as TGTGCCACCAGCAGAGATAGAGGGAAGAACACTGAAGCTTTCTTT. Residues: CATSRDRGKNTEAFF.